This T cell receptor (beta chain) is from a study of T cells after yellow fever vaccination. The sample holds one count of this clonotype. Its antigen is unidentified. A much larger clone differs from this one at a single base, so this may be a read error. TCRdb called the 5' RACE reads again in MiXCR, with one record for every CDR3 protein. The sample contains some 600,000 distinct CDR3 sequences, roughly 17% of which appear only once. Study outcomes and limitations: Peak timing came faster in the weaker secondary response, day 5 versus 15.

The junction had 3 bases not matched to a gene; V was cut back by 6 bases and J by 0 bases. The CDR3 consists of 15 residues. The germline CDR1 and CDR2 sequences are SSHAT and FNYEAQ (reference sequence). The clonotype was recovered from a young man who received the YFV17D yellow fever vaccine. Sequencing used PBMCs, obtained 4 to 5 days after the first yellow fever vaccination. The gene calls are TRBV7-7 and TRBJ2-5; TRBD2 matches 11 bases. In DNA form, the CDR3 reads TGTGCCAGCAGTTCTAGCGGGGGGCACCAAGAGACCCAGTACTTC. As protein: CASSSSGGHQETQYF.